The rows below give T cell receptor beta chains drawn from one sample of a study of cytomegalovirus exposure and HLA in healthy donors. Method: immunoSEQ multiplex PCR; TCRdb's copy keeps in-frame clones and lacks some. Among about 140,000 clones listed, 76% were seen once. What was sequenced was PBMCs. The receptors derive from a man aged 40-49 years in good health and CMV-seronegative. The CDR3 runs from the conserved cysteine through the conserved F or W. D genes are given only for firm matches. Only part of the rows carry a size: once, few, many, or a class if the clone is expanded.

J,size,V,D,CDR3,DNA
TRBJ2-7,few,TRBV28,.,CASRDGVGRPYEQYF,TGTGCCAGCAGAGATGGGGTGGGGCGCCCCTACGAGCAGTACTTC
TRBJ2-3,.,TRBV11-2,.,CASSIGGDTQYF,TGTGCCAGCAGCATCGGGGGAGATACGCAGTATTTT
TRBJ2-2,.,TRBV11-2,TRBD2,CASRSHLAGGSNTGELFF,TGTGCCAGCAGGTCACACCTAGCGGGGGGGTCGAACACCGGGGAGCTGTTTTTT
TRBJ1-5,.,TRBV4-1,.,CASSQEGPLAKTGNQPQHF,TGCGCCAGCAGCCAAGAAGGTCCCTTGGCCAAGACAGGCAATCAGCCCCAGCATTTT
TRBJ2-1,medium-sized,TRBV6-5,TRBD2,CASSYSSGTYNEQFF,TGTGCCAGCAGTTACTCTAGCGGGACCTACAATGAGCAGTTCTTC
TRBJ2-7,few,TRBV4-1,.,CASSQPMTTFTPYEQYF,TGCGCCAGCAGCCAACCGATGACTACCTTCACCCCCTACGAGCAGTACTTC
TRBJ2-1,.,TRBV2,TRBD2,CASLPTSGGYNEQFF,TGTGCCAGCTTACCGACTAGCGGGGGTTACAATGAGCAGTTCTTC
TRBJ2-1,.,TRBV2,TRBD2,CASSVLSGSINEQFF,TGTGCCAGCAGTGTTCTCAGCGGGAGTATAAATGAGCAGTTCTTC
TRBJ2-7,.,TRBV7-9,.,CASSLGLSEFSRGRDEQYF,TGTGCCAGCAGCTTAGGGCTTTCAGAGTTTAGTCGCGGGCGGGACGAGCAGTACTTC
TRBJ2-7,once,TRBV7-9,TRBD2,CASSLEVGREADYEQYF,TGTGCCAGCAGCTTAGAAGTGGGGCGGGAGGCCGACTACGAGCAGTACTTC
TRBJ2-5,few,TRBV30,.,CAWTRVQETQYF,TGTGCCTGGACCCGAGTACAAGAGACCCAGTACTTC
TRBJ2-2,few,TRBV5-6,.,CASNRDTGELFF,TGTGCCAGCAACCGGGACACCGGGGAGCTGTTTTTT
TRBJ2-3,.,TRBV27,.,CASRSLGGSTDTQYF,TGTGCCAGCAGATCCCTGGGGGGTAGCACAGATACGCAGTATTTT
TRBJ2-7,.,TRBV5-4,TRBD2,CASSLKSGRVPYEQYF,TGTGCCAGCAGCTTGAAAAGCGGGAGGGTACCCTACGAGCAGTACTTC
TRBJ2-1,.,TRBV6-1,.,CASSEAGLYNEQFF,TGTGCCAGCAGTGAAGCGGGGCTATACAATGAGCAGTTCTTC
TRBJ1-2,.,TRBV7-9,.,CASSPVTGKDNYGYTF,TGTGCCAGCAGCCCAGTTACAGGGAAGGATAACTATGGCTACACCTTC
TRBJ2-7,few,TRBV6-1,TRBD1,CASNSDREVDEQYF,TGTGCCAGCAATTCGGACAGGGAGGTCGACGAGCAGTACTTC
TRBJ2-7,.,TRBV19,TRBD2,CASSRTSVYEQYF,TGTGCCAGTAGTAGGACTAGTGTGTACGAGCAGTACTTC